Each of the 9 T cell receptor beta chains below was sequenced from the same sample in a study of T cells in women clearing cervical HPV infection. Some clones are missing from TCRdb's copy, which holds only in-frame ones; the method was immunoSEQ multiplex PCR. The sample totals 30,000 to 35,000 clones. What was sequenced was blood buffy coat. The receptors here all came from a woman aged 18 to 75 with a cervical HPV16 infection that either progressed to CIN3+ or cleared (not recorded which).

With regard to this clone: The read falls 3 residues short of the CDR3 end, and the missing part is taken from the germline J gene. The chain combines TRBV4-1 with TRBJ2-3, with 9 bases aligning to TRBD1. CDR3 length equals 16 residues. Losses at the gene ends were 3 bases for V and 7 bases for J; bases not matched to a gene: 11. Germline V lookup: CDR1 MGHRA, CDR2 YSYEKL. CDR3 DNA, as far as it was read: TGCGCCAGCAGCCAGGCTTGGACAGGGGCCATCTATACG. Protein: CASSQAWTGAIYT. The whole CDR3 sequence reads CASSQAWTGAIYTQYF.

The covered CDR3 bases are TGTGCCATCAAACCGGGACAGGGCCCGAACACTGAA. Protein sequence: CAIKPGQGPNTE. The CDR3 in full is CAIKPGQGPNTEAFF. The chain recombines TRBV10-3 with TRBJ1-1, with TRBD1 matching over 9 bases. Sequencing ends 3 residues short of the CDR3 end; the germline J gene provides the rest. CDR3 length equals 15 residues. The junction had 7 bases not matched to a gene; V was cut back by 7 bases and J by 1 base. Germline V gene data show CDR1 as ENHRY and CDR2 as SYGVKD.

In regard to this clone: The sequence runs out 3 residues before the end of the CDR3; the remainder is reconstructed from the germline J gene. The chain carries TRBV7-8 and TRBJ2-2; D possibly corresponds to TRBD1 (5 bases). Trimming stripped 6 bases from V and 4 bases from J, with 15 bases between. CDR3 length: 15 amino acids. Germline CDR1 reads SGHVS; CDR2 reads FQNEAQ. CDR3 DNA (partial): TGTGCCAGCAGACCATCAGGGCTAGGCACCGGGGAG. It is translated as CASRPSGLGTGE. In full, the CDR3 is CASRPSGLGTGELFF.

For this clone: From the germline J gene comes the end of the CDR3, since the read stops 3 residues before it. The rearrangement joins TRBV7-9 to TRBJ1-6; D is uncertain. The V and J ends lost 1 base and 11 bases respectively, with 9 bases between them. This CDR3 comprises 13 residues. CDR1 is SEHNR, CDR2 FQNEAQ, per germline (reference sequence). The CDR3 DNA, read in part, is TGTGCCAGCAGCTTAGGTGCGATGACACCC. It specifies CASSLGAMTP. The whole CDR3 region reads CASSLGAMTPLHF.

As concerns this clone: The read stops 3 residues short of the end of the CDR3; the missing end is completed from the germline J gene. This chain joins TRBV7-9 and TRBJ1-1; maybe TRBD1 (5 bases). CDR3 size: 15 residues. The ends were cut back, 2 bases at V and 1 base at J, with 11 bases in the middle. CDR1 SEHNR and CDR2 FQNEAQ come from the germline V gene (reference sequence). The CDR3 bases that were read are TGTGCCAGCAGCTTACGAGGCGGGGCGAACACTGAA. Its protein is CASSLRGGANTE. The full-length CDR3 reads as CASSLRGGANTEAFF.

The CDR3 spells CASSPRDSRGETQYF. The sequenced part of the CDR3 DNA is TGTGCCAGCTCCCCGCGGGACAGCCGCGGGGAGACC. The genes are TRBV6-2 or TRBV6-3 and TRBJ2-5; D is perhaps TRBD1 (7 bases). The read comes to an end 3 residues before the CDR3 does, leaving the germline J gene to fill in the end. The germline V gene has CDR1 MNHEY and CDR2 SVGEGT. The CDR3 length is 15 residues. Trimming shortened V by 8 bases and J by 5 bases, and 21 bases separated the two germline ends.

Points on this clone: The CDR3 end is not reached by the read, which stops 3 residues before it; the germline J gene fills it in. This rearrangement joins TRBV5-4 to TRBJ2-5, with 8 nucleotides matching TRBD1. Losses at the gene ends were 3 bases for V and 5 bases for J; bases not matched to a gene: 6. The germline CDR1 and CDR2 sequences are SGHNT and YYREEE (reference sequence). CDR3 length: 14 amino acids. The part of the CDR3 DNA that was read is TGTGCCAGCAGCTCCGATGGACAGGGTGAGACC. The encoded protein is CASSSDGQGET. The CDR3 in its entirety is CASSSDGQGETQYF.

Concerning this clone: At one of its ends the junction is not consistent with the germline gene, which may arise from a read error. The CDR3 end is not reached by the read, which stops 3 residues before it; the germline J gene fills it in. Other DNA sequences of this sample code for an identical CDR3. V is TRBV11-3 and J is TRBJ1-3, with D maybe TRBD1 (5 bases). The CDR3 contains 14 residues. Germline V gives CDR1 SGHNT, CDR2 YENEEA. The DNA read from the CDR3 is TGTGCCAGCAGCGACAGAAACTCTGGAAACACG. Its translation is CASSDRNSGNT. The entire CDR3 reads CASSDRNSGNTIYF.

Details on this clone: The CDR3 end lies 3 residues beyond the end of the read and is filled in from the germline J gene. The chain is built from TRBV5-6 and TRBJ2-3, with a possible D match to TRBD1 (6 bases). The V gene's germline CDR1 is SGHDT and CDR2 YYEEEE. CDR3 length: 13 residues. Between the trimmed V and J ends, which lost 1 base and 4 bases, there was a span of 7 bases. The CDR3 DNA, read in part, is TGTGCCAGCAGCTTGCAGGGGCCAGATACG. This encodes CASSLQGPDT. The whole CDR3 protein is CASSLQGPDTQYF.